This TCR beta chain stems from a study of cytotoxic CD8 clonotypes in ibrutinib-treated CLL. General study findings and limits: Sustained-remission patients were sampled at one set of times and progressing patients at different ones. Public clonotypes, an uncommon group, contracted or remained stable on treatment. Ibrutinib response saw clonality rise, and progression saw it return toward baseline.

Profiled with immunoSEQ multiplex PCR; TCRdb holds only in-frame clones, not every one. The sample has more than 110,000 clones, 65% to 85% seen once. Around 2 micrograms of genomic DNA from cryopreserved PBMCs went into TCR beta libraries. Per the germline V gene, CDR1 is LNHNV and CDR2 is YYDKDF (reference sequence). The CDR3 extends over 15 amino acids. Trimming took 1 base from V and 6 from J, leaving 14 bases between them. Comment on this clone: Its antigen is as yet unknown.

Sequencing was performed on PBMCs, taken after 36 months of ibrutinib treatment. V gene TRBV15 combines with J gene TRBJ2-3, with D perhaps TRBD1 or TRBD2 (5 bases each). This TCR was recovered from a human donor with chronic lymphocytic leukemia. As DNA, the CDR3 is TGTGCCACCAGCAGAGGGACTCGGGGCTCCGATACGCAGTATTTT. The encoded protein is CATSRGTRGSDTQYF. Full variable domain (missing parts from reference TRBV15 and TRBJ2-3): DAMVIQNPRYQVTQFGKPVTLSCSQTLNHNVMYWYQQKSSQAPKLLFHYYDKDFNNEADTPDNFQSRRPNTSFCFLDIRSPGLGDTAMYLCATSRGTRGSDTQYFGPGTRLTVL.